Presented here are 9 T cell receptor beta chains from one specimen sequenced in a study of cytotoxic CD8 clonotypes in ibrutinib-treated CLL. Assay: immunoSEQ multiplex PCR; the TCRdb copy retains only in-frame clones and omits some. The sample includes 300,000 to 350,000 clones, roughly 80% of them seen just once. The source material was PBMCs, sampled before ibrutinib treatment. The receptor source for this set is a human donor with chronic lymphocytic leukemia.

The genes are TRBV6-5 and TRBJ2-3; D unclear. The V end was cut by 5 bases, the J end by 1 base, with 13 bases between. Germline lookup yields CDR1 MNHEY and CDR2 SVGAGI. This CDR3 region has 15 residues. The CDR3 is CASSLTTGGTDTQYF. The CDR3 nucleotides read TGTGCCAGCAGTCTTACTACGGGTGGCACAGATACGCAGTATTTT.

The chain couples TRBV7-9 to TRBJ1-5, with a possible D match to TRBD1 (5 bases). Trimming left V 5 bases short and J 2 bases short, with 10 bases between. From germline, CDR1 is SEHNR and CDR2 FQNEAQ (reference sequence). The CDR3 has 14 residues. CDR3 nucleotides: TGTGCCAGCAGCCCCGGGGCAGGCAATCAGCCCCAGCATTTT. It specifies CASSPGAGNQPQHF.

This rearrangement joins TRBV5-1 to TRBJ2-1, with D tentatively TRBD1 (6 bases). Between the trimmed V and J ends, which lost 4 bases and 5 bases, there was a span of 16 bases. Per germline, CDR1 SGHRS and CDR2 YFSETQ. CDR3 size: 15 residues. The CDR3 DNA reads as TGCGCCAGCAGCCCGGCCAGGGGTCCCAACAATGAGCAGTTCTTC. Translation gives CASSPARGPNNEQFF.

This sequence joins TRBV5-1 and TRBJ2-7; 9 positions match TRBD1. This CDR3 contains 14 residues. The germline V gene encodes CDR1 SGHRS and CDR2 YFSETQ. Trimming cost V 1 base and J 4 bases; bases outside gene matches: 3. The CDR3 loop reads CASSLSGTGYEQYF. DNA of the CDR3: TGCGCCAGCAGCTTGAGCGGGACAGGGTACGAGCAGTACTTC.

The chain joins TRBV28 to TRBJ2-1; 7 nucleotides line up with TRBD2. The length of the CDR3 is 17 residues. With V trimmed by 1 base and J by 0 bases, 6 bases remained unmatched. Germline loops: CDR1 MDHEN, CDR2 SYDVKM. DNA of the CDR3: TGTGCCAGCAGTTTATCCGGGAGGACCAGCTCCTACAATGAGCAGTTCTTC. This translates into CASSLSGRTSSYNEQFF.

The chain joins TRBV6-6 to TRBJ2-3; possible D gene TRBD2, 5 bases. The CDR3 consists of 13 residues. Germline values: CDR1 MNHNY, CDR2 SVGAGI (reference sequence). Trimming pared 6 bases from V and 2 bases from J, leaving 9 bases between. The CDR3 loop is CASRDLITDTQYF. In DNA form, the CDR3 reads TGTGCCAGCAGGGACTTGATCACAGATACGCAGTATTTT.

The rearrangement uses TRBV7-7 and TRBJ2-7; 7 positions agree with TRBD1. Germline V gene data show CDR1 as SSHAT and CDR2 as FNYEAQ (reference sequence). CDR3 size: 13 residues. V shed 5 bases and J 7 bases; nucleotides not matched to a gene: 8. The CDR3 nucleotides read TGTGCCAGCAGCGCCGACAGGGCCCTGGAGCAGTACTTC. Its translation is CASSADRALEQYF.

The genes are TRBV5-6 and TRBJ1-5, with 7 bases lining up with TRBD1. Germline CDR1 SGHDT, CDR2 YYEEEE. The CDR3 runs to 16 residues. The ends lost 4 bases at V and 1 base at J; junction bases unmatched: 8. The CDR3 region is CASSRTTGISNQPQHF. The CDR3 DNA is TGTGCCAGCAGCCGAACGACAGGGATAAGCAATCAGCCCCAGCATTTT. The full variable domain, with the rest looked up from reference TRBV5-6 and TRBJ1-5, is DAGVTQSPTHLIKTRGQQVTLRCSPKSGHDTVSWYQQALGQGPQFIFQYYEEEERQRGNFPDRFSGHQFPNYSSELNVNALLLGDSALYLCASSRTTGISNQPQHFGDGTRLSIL.

The rearrangement joins TRBV4-1 to TRBJ2-5; 9 bases are a match to TRBD1. Germline V lookup: CDR1 MGHRA, CDR2 YSYEKL. Trimming at V came to 4 bases and at J to 7 bases, leaving 10 bases not matched to a gene. The CDR3 is made up of 15 amino acids. The CDR3 sequence: CASSREGQGAGTQYF. The CDR3 DNA follows: TGCGCCAGCAGCCGCGAGGGACAGGGCGCGGGGACCCAGTACTTC.